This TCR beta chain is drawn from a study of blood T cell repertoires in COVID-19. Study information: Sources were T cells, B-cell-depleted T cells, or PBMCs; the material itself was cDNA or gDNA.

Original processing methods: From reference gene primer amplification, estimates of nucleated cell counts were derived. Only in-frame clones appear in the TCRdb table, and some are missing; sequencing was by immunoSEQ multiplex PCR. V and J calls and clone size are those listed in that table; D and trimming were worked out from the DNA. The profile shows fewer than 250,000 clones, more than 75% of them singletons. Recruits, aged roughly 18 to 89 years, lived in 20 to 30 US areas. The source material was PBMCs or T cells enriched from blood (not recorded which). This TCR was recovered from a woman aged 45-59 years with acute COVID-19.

This CDR3 is CASSSQGPTYSNQPQHF. The CDR3 DNA follows: TGTGCCAGTAGTTCCCAGGGTCCTACCTATAGCAATCAGCCCCAGCATTTT. V is TRBV19 and J is TRBJ1-5; TRBD1 might be the D (5 bases). Germline lookup yields CDR1 LNHDA and CDR2 SQIVND (reference sequence). The ends were cut back, 5 bases at V and 0 bases at J, with 17 bases in the middle. The CDR3 is made up of 17 amino acids.